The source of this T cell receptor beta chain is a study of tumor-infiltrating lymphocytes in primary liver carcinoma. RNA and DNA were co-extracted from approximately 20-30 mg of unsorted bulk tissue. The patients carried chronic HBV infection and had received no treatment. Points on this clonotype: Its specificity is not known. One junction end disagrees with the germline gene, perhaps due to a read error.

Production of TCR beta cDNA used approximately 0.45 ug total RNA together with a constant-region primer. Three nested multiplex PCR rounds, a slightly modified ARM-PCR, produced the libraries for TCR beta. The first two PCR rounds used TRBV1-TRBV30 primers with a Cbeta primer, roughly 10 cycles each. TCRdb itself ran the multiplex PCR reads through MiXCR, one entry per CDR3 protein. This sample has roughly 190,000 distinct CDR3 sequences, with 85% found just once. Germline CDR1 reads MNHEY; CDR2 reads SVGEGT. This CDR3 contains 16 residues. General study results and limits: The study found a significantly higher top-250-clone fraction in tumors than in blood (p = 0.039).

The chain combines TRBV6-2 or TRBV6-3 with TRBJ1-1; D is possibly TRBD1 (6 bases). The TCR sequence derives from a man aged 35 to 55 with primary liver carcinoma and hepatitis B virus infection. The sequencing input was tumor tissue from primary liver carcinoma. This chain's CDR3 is CASSYSPYRAGTEAFF. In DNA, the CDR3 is TGTGCCAGCAGTTACTCACCTTACAGGGCGGGGACTGAAGCTTTCTTC.